This T cell receptor (beta chain) came from a study of cytomegalovirus exposure and HLA in healthy donors. Primers: 60 Vbeta forward and 13 Jbeta reverse. The repertoire was sequenced with immunoSEQ multiplex PCR; TCRdb's copy has only in-frame clones and lacks some. Of under 150,000 clones in the sample, around 82% were seen once. Germline V gene sequence: CDR1 LNHDA, CDR2 SQIVND (reference sequence). The CDR3 spans 14 residues. The ends were cut back, 4 bases at V and 1 base at J, with 9 bases in the middle. Turning to this clone: Its antigen is undetermined.

Study conclusions and caveats: The majority of CMV-associated TCR beta chains were reported as apparently HLA-restricted in a later analysis. Within an earlier analysis, most TCR beta V segments proved productive either about 87% or about 30% of the time.

At collection, donors were nominally healthy, but unrecorded immune exposures were probable. Sequencing was performed on PBMCs. The chain recombines TRBV19 with TRBJ2-3, with no clear D. The TCR was taken from a woman in her forties in good health and CMV-seropositive. The CDR3 loop reads CASSSGLGTDTQYF. CDR3 sequence (DNA): TGTGCCAGTAGTAGCGGCTTGGGCACAGATACGCAGTATTTT. Variable domain in full (rest from reference TRBV19 and TRBJ2-3): DGGITQSPKYLFRKEGQNVTLSCEQNLNHDAMYWYRQDPGQGLRLIYYSQIVNDFQKGDIAEGYSVSREKKESFPLTVTSAQKNPTAFYLCASSSGLGTDTQYFGPGTRLTVL.